This T cell receptor (beta chain) was retrieved from a study of blood T cell repertoires in COVID-19 (TCRdb year 2020). A note on the overall study: The collaborator samples originated in the United States, Italy and Spain and spanned the acute and convalescent phases of COVID-19. The samples were drawn from the first 160 participants of the ongoing ImmuneRACE study and from 1,254 subjects provided by 6 global collaborators. Where HLA class I and class II types were available, the types were taken from metadata supplied by the sample provider, not from assay-based typing. Subjects who had been exposed to COVID-19, were actively infected with it, or had recovered from it provided the deeply sampled blood TCRbeta repertoires that made up the dataset. The prospective study material was composed of cDNA or gDNA derived from T cells, B-cell-depleted T cells, or PBMCs. The sample metadata nearly always contained a de-identified subject ID, COVID-19 status, age in years and sex. A freely available public database, intended as a resource for researchers studying the immune response to SARS-CoV-2, is where the repertoires were released. Beyond this particular receptor, the publication reports: How much clinical and demographic metadata was included differed by source and by participant, and the metadata was provided uncurated.

As to this clone: Its antigen remains unidentified. Nothing much larger sits one base from this clone, and base qualities are not available.

The immunoSEQ Assay, a bias-controlled multiplex PCR, was used to amplify TCRbeta CDR3 regions from genomic DNA. As for how the authors treated the data: Nucleated cell counts per sample were estimated from amplification of reference gene primers within the assay. Sequence reads were collapsed and filtered to measure the absolute abundance of every unique TCRbeta CDR3 rearrangement. For each sample, productive Simpson clonality was calculated as the square root of Simpson's diversity index over productive rearrangements. Here the immuneACCESS table is served through TCRdb, limited to in-frame sequences with V and J called. Missing clones are a known gap in these copies; in checked studies unresolved V genes cover under half, and the rest lacks a known reason. The V and J calls and clone size come from that table; D and trimming were worked out from the DNA. The sample table shows some 330,000 clones, and roughly 86% are seen once. The top ten clonotypes cover 1.5% to 2% of the sample.

At one collaborating source in Seattle, patients were enrolled during active infection and were followed longitudinally through the course of disease. The collaborating institutions used their own protocols to collect whole blood in K2EDTA tubes. For TCRbeta analysis, collaborator samples were shipped as frozen whole blood, as isolated PBMCs, or as DNA extracted from either sample type. The CDR3 measures 15 amino acids from cysteine to phenylalanine. Just the 45-base CDR3 DNA is kept, in frame starting at base 1. For CDR1 and CDR2, the germline V gene lists MNHEY and SVGAGI. Trimming removed 7 bases from V and 6 bases from J; the gene matches leave 9 bases unexplained.

Material for sequencing was peripheral blood. This receptor chain uses TRBV6-5 and TRBJ2-1, with 10 central nucleotides matching TRBD1. This clonotype was obtained from a young woman with COVID-19, enrolled during active disease. The CDR3 reads as follows: CASTPRDRGFNEQFF. The DNA sequence reads TGTGCCAGCACCCCTCGGGACAGGGGATTCAATGAGCAGTTCTTC.